The rows below give T cell receptor beta chains drawn from one sample of a study of T-cell memory formation after mild COVID-19. TCRdb reprocessed the 5' RACE reads via MiXCR and lists one record per CDR3 protein. Among about 130,000 distinct CDR3 sequences listed, approximately 15% were seen once. Sequencing was carried out using PBMCs or a T cell subset sorted from them (not recorded which). These TCRs come from a man aged 18 to 29 who had mild COVID-19 (a few samples of this study predate the infection). Cell type and time point are not known. Each CDR3 is given without its conserved first and last residue. Where a row states a size, it is once, few, many or the class of an expanded clone; other rows omit it.

ASSRPTDLAGGSQETQY	TRBJ2-5	many	TRBV12-3/TRBV12-4
ASSPPGGRNEQF	TRBJ2-1	few	TRBV18
ASSVVSRTTNEQF	TRBJ2-1	few	TRBV9
SASGIGDTDTQY	TRBJ2-3	NA	TRBV20-1
SARNLADLTDTQY	TRBJ2-3	few	TRBV20-1
ASSVGQGRETQY	TRBJ2-5	few	TRBV9
ACGLSEAF	TRBJ1-1	few	TRBV6-2/TRBV6-3
ASSLSLGWDRGGNIQY	TRBJ2-4	many	TRBV12-3/TRBV12-4
ASSESPRLNYGYT	TRBJ1-2	NA	TRBV10-1
ASSLRDFWNEQF	TRBJ2-1	few	TRBV5-4
SASASGASTDTQY	TRBJ2-3	few	TRBV20-1
ASSLGSASYEQY	TRBJ2-7	few	TRBV5-1
ASSFSQGIGSMDQPQH	TRBJ1-5	NA	TRBV28
ASSPPQGGEYNEQF	TRBJ2-1	NA	TRBV18
ASSQRLYQETQY	TRBJ2-5	NA	TRBV4-3
ASSPGRQETQY	TRBJ2-5	many	TRBV12-3/TRBV12-4
ATSAAAGLGTQY	TRBJ2-5	few	TRBV24-1
ASSRGGQGAADEQY	TRBJ2-7	few	TRBV6-6
ASSLGLAAADTQY	TRBJ2-3	many	TRBV5-1
ASSPGELRRNEKLF	TRBJ1-4	NA	TRBV11-2
ASRVILGTEAF	TRBJ1-1	NA	TRBV4-1
ASSPRGIPAVEQY	TRBJ2-7	few	TRBV7-2
AGAPRGSTDTQY	TRBJ2-3	NA	TRBV12-3/TRBV12-4
ASSLDSLSPEQY	TRBJ2-7	NA	TRBV11-2
ASSASGGRNEQF	TRBJ2-1	NA	TRBV6-4
ASSRDRPPKETQY	TRBJ2-5	NA	TRBV25-1
ASSQHLQGALYEQY	TRBJ2-7	NA	TRBV4-1
SARDRTSGGLTQY	TRBJ2-3	few	TRBV20-1
SAPRTSQETQY	TRBJ2-5	NA	TRBV20-1
ASSQGTGHSPLH	TRBJ1-6	NA	TRBV3-1
ASSLVGSTNEAF	TRBJ1-1	NA	TRBV5-1
ASSQAVPVIGEQF	TRBJ2-1	few	TRBV4-3
ASSPGTLRELF	TRBJ2-2	few	TRBV7-2
ASSARGGVGDTQY	TRBJ2-3	NA	TRBV6-1
ASSLEGSPYNEQF	TRBJ2-1	NA	TRBV5-1
ASSPDPQGRSF	TRBJ1-1	NA	TRBV7-8
ASSFGTVETQY	TRBJ2-5	NA	TRBV7-2
ASKGQAGTEAF	TRBJ1-1	NA	TRBV10-2
ATGTAPPNTEAF	TRBJ1-1	once	TRBV10-3
SARGSAGGYT	TRBJ1-2	few	TRBV20-1
SARRALPEAF	TRBJ1-1	few	TRBV20-1
ASSLMSGTMNTEAF	TRBJ1-1	NA	TRBV7-2
ASRRTGSTDTQY	TRBJ2-3	few	TRBV10-2
ASSLDFSGANVLT	TRBJ2-6	many	TRBV7-2
ASSGNGHQETQY	TRBJ2-5	many	TRBV6-1
ASSPGRADQPQH	TRBJ1-5	NA	TRBV18
ASSLEWGADTQY	TRBJ2-3	many	TRBV5-5
ASSLLGGYT	TRBJ1-2	many	TRBV12-3/TRBV12-4
SAAGNQETQY	TRBJ2-5	few	TRBV20-1
ASSFLTEETQY	TRBJ2-5	few	TRBV7-2
ATSDPRGGAEAF	TRBJ1-1	once	TRBV24-1
SATGTEKKETQY	TRBJ2-5	few	TRBV20-1
ASSSGQGDDTQY	TRBJ2-3	NA	TRBV7-2
ASSRGLPQH	TRBJ1-5	NA	TRBV5-1